These 27 T cell receptor beta chains originate from one sample sequenced in a study of blood T cell repertoires in COVID-19. Sequenced by immunoSEQ multiplex PCR; TCRdb stores in-frame clones only, minus some. Here the sample spans under 110,000 clones, 85% being singletons. What was sequenced was peripheral blood. These receptors were collected from a woman in her 70s with active or convalescent COVID-19.

CDR3 coding DNA: TGTGCCAGCAGCGTAGATCGCGGAGAGACCCAGTACTTC. Its protein product is CASSVDRGETQYF. This chain links TRBV9 with TRBJ2-5; D gene ambiguous. Germline CDR1 is SGDLS and CDR2 is YYNGEE. The CDR3 totals 13 residues. Trimming cost V 0 bases and J 4 bases, with 7 bases left between them.

The rearrangement joins TRBV20-1 to TRBJ2-3; 8 bases line up with TRBD1. The length of the CDR3 is 15 residues. J lost 2 bases, V lost 3 bases, and 7 bases had no gene match. CDR1 is DFQATT, CDR2 SNEGSKA, per germline (reference sequence). CDR3 in DNA: TGCAGTGCTAGTAAGACAGGGGTGTCCACAGATACGCAGTATTTT. Its protein product is CSASKTGVSTDTQYF.

This chain uses TRBV18 with TRBJ2-1; 8 bases match TRBD2. J was trimmed by 0 bases and V by 1 base; bases with no gene match: 11. CDR1 is KGHSH and CDR2 is LQKENI in the germline V gene. There are 19 residues in the CDR3. CDR3 residues: CASSPLADSGDSSYNEQFF. CDR3 sequence (DNA): TGTGCCAGCTCACCACTCGCGGATAGCGGGGATAGCTCCTACAATGAGCAGTTCTTC.

The J gene is TRBJ2-3, the V gene TRBV5-1; the D gene is possibly TRBD2 (6 bases). The CDR3 contains 16 residues. Germline CDR1 is SGHRS and CDR2 is YFSETQ. Between the trimmed V and J ends, which lost 0 bases and 4 bases, there was a span of 15 bases. CDR3 in amino acids: CASSLGVGSGPDTQYF. The CDR3 DNA follows: TGCGCCAGCAGCTTGGGTGTCGGGAGCGGGCCAGATACGCAGTATTTT.

The chain has TRBV7-2 and TRBJ2-1; 8 positions agree with TRBD2. The CDR3 totals 15 residues. V lost 1 base, J lost 7 bases, and 6 bases stayed unmatched. Germline CDR1 SGHTA, CDR2 FQGNSA. CDR3 DNA sequence: TGTGCCAGCAGCTTAGTGGCGGGGGGAAGAAATGAGCAGTTCTTC. This codes for CASSLVAGGRNEQFF. Complete variable domain (other parts from reference TRBV7-2 and TRBJ2-1): GAGVSQSPSNKVTEKGKDVELRCDPISGHTALYWYRQSLGQGLEFLIYFQGNSAPDKSGLPSDRFSAERTGGSVSTLTIQRTQQEDSAVYLCASSLVAGGRNEQFFGPGTRLTVL.

This chain links TRBV7-2 with TRBJ2-7, with TRBD2 identical over 8 bases. CDR3 length: 14 amino acids. After removal of 1 base from V and 5 bases from J, the junction contained 4 bases not matched to a gene. Germline CDR1 and CDR2: SGHTA and FQGNSA. CDR3 residues: CASSLVGLADEQYF. The CDR3 DNA is TGTGCCAGCAGCTTAGTAGGACTAGCCGACGAGCAGTACTTC.

V usage is TRBV4-3 and J usage is TRBJ2-7; 7 nucleotides line up with TRBD2. The CDR3 runs 16 residues. Losses at the gene ends were 0 bases for V and 2 bases for J; bases not matched to a gene: 7. Germline CDR1 and CDR2: LGHNA and YSLEER. The CDR3 reads CASSQDESSGAYEQYF. DNA of the CDR3: TGCGCCAGCAGCCAAGATGAGTCGAGCGGGGCCTACGAGCAGTACTTC.

The chain has TRBV30 and TRBJ2-1; 9 positions agree with TRBD2. Germline V lookup: CDR1 GTSNPN, CDR2 SVGIG (reference sequence). Germline trimming cut 2 bases from V and 12 bases from J; bases unmatched to any gene: 5. The CDR3 sequence is 12 residues long. CDR3 amino acids: CAWSPQAGGQFF. CDR3 DNA: TGTGCCTGGAGTCCCCAAGCGGGGGGGCAGTTCTTC.

This chain uses TRBV5-1 with TRBJ2-5; 9 nucleotides align to TRBD1. In germline, CDR1 is SGHRS, CDR2 YFSETQ. J was trimmed by 5 bases and V by 4 bases; bases with no gene match: 6. The CDR3 totals 14 residues. CDR3 coding DNA: TGCGCCAGCAGCCCGGGGACAGGGAGGGAGACCCAGTACTTC. It translates to CASSPGTGRETQYF.

The chain is built from TRBV20-1 and TRBJ2-7, with TRBD2 matching 10 bases. This CDR3 has 16 amino acids. Trimming at V came to 3 bases and at J to 3 bases, leaving 11 bases not matched to a gene. From germline, CDR1 is DFQATT and CDR2 SNEGSKA (reference sequence). The CDR3, as DNA: TGCAGTGCTAGTTTTACTAGCGGGGCGTATTACTACGAGCAGTACTTC. Encoded protein: CSASFTSGAYYYEQYF.

The V call is TRBV4-1, the J call TRBJ1-1; 9 nucleotides align to TRBD1. J was trimmed by 5 bases and V by 4 bases; bases with no gene match: 11. The CDR3 consists of 16 residues. The germline gives CDR1 MGHRA, CDR2 YSYEKL. CDR3 nucleotide sequence: TGCGCCAGCAGCCTAAAATCACAGGGGGCCGGGACTGAAGCTTTCTTT. Its translation is CASSLKSQGAGTEAFF.

The chain couples TRBV9 to TRBJ1-1; D is unresolved. Trimming shortened V by 2 bases and J by 1 base, and 6 bases separated the two germline ends. This CDR3 spans 13 amino acids. In germline, CDR1 is SGDLS, CDR2 YYNGEE. The CDR3 region has the DNA TGTGCCAGCAGCGTCAACGGGAACACTGAAGCTTTCTTT. Translating it yields CASSVNGNTEAFF.

The chain recombines TRBV7-3 with TRBJ2-2, with 12 nucleotides matching TRBD2. The germline CDR1 and CDR2 sequences are SGHTA and FQGTGA. The CDR3 is 17 amino acids. V shed 5 bases, J shed 4 bases, and the junction held 8 bases outside the gene matches. CDR3 DNA: TGTGCCAGCAGCCCTAGCGGGGGGGCGGTAGTCACCGGGGAGCTGTTTTTT. It translates to CASSPSGGAVVTGELFF.

This chain uses TRBV2 with TRBJ1-1; D ambiguous. The CDR3 is 13 amino acids. Trimming removed 4 bases at V and 7 bases at J, with 13 bases between. CDR1 and CDR2 from the germline V gene are SNHLY and FYNNEI. The CDR3 reads CASSGEAGNEAFF. The CDR3 coding sequence is TGTGCCAGCAGTGGGGAAGCGGGGAATGAAGCTTTCTTT.

The CDR3 nucleotides read TGTGCCAGCAGTTACGGGACAGAGGGAGCTTTCTTT. Encoded protein: CASSYGTEGAFF. V and J are TRBV6-5 and TRBJ1-1; 7 nucleotides align to TRBD1. Germline CDR1 is MNHEY and CDR2 is SVGAGI. This CDR3 contains 12 residues. Trimming took 2 bases from V and 10 from J; bases not matched to a gene: 4.

The chain links TRBV24-1 to TRBJ2-7, with D perhaps TRBD2 (6 bases). The germline V and J ends were trimmed by 12 bases and 1 base, with 27 bases remaining between them. The CDR3 spans 17 residues. Germline CDR1 and CDR2: KGHDR and SFDVKD. The CDR3 sequence: CAPWWGEPGLQSYEQYF. In nucleotides, the CDR3 is TGTGCCCCCTGGTGGGGAGAACCGGGACTTCAATCCTACGAGCAGTACTTC.

V is TRBV5-4 and J is TRBJ2-2, with unresolved D. Per germline, CDR1 SGHNT and CDR2 YYREEE (reference sequence). This CDR3 region has 14 residues. The ends were cut back, 4 bases at V and 2 bases at J, with 9 bases in the middle. In nucleotides, the CDR3 is TGTGCCAGCAGCCTTAGCCATAACACCGGGGAGCTGTTTTTT. It translates to CASSLSHNTGELFF.

The chain employs TRBV18 and TRBJ2-3; D perhaps matches TRBD2 (5 bases). The CDR3 contains 17 residues. Germline lookup yields CDR1 KGHSH and CDR2 LQKENI. V gave up 3 bases and J gave up 0 bases, with 16 bases separating them. CDR3 bases: TGTGCCAGCTCACCGCTTAATCGGGAATCTAGCACAGATACGCAGTATTTT. It translates to CASSPLNRESSTDTQYF. The full variable domain, its missing parts supplied by reference TRBV18 and TRBJ2-3, is NAGVMQNPRHLVRRRGQEARLRCSPMKGHSHVYWYRQLPEEGLKFMVYLQKENIIDESGMPKERFSAEFPKEGPSILRIQQVVRGDSAAYFCASSPLNRESSTDTQYFGPGTRLTVL.

The chain employs TRBV5-6 and TRBJ2-5, with 9 bases aligning to TRBD2. V shed 5 bases and J 5 bases; nucleotides not matched to a gene: 10. This CDR3 has 15 amino acids. CDR1 and CDR2 from the germline V gene are SGHDT and YYEEEE. This CDR3 is CASSLTGLAVETQYF. CDR3 nucleotide sequence: TGTGCCAGCAGTTTGACGGGACTAGCCGTCGAGACCCAGTACTTC.

This clone was seen a handful of times. The rearrangement joins TRBV19 to TRBJ2-2, with 11 positions matching TRBD2. CDR3 size: 15 residues. Trimming cost V 1 base and J 6 bases; bases outside gene matches: 1. Germline V gives CDR1 LNHDA, CDR2 SQIVND (reference sequence). The CDR3 here is CASSIVAGGSGELFF. In DNA form, the CDR3 reads TGTGCCAGTAGTATAGTAGCGGGAGGGTCCGGGGAGCTGTTTTTT.

The V gene is TRBV6-8, the J gene TRBJ1-6; weak D call: TRBD1 (6 bases). CDR1 is MNHGY and CDR2 is SAAAGT in the germline V gene. The CDR3 covers 17 residues. V was cut by 4 bases and J by 7 bases, with 20 bases left in between. This CDR3 reads CASSLGDRRMGNSPLHF. The CDR3 DNA reads TGTGCCAGCAGTTTAGGCGACAGGCGAATGGGGAATTCACCCCTCCACTTT.

The J gene is TRBJ2-5, the V gene TRBV5-4; D is unresolved. Germline V gene sequence: CDR1 SGHNT, CDR2 YYREEE (reference sequence). The V end lost 2 bases, the J end lost 7 bases, and 12 bases lay between the germline ends. There are 13 residues in the CDR3. CDR3 sequence: CASSLEELRTQYF. The CDR3, as DNA: TGTGCCAGCAGCTTAGAGGAGTTACGGACCCAGTACTTC.

V gene TRBV7-9 combines with J gene TRBJ2-7; a weak D match, TRBD2 (5 bases). CDR3 size: 13 residues. Trimming shortened V by 5 bases and J by 7 bases, and 15 bases separated the two germline ends. Germline-derived CDR1 and CDR2 are SEHNR and FQNEAQ (reference sequence). In DNA, the CDR3 is TGTGCCAGCAGCCCCGGCTTTCCGGGAGAGCAGTACTTC. It is translated as CASSPGFPGEQYF.

The rearrangement links TRBV18 to TRBJ1-2; D is perhaps TRBD1 (6 bases). There are 13 residues in the CDR3. V shed 8 bases and J shed 1 base, with 11 bases lying between them. Germline CDR1 reads KGHSH; CDR2 reads LQKENI. Here the CDR3 DNA reads TGTGCCAGCAAAGGACAGAGTAACTATGGCTACACCTTC. This translates into CASKGQSNYGYTF. Variable domain in full (rest from reference TRBV18 and TRBJ1-2): NAGVMQNPRHLVRRRGQEARLRCSPMKGHSHVYWYRQLPEEGLKFMVYLQKENIIDESGMPKERFSAEFPKEGPSILRIQQVVRGDSAAYFCASKGQSNYGYTFGSGTRLTVV.

Only one count was recorded for this clone. V gene TRBV2 combines with J gene TRBJ2-7; TRBD2 aligns across 9 bases. CDR1 SNHLY and CDR2 FYNNEI come from the germline V gene. This CDR3 has 15 amino acids. Trimming took 7 bases from V and 3 from J; bases not matched to a gene: 10. CDR3 sequence (DNA): TGTGCCAGCACCGTTAGCGGGAGCCTTAACTACGAGCAGTACTTC. It yields the protein CASTVSGSLNYEQYF.

This sequence joins TRBV28 and TRBJ2-1; TRBD2 aligns across 12 bases. The length of the CDR3 is 16 residues. Germline CDR1 reads MDHEN; CDR2 reads SYDVKM. V lost 2 bases and J lost 6; bases outside the gene matches: 5. CDR3 sequence: CASSLPTSGSGNEQFF. The CDR3 DNA sequence: TGTGCCAGCAGTTTACCGACTAGCGGGAGTGGCAATGAGCAGTTCTTC. The full variable domain, completed using reference TRBV28 and TRBJ2-1, is DVKVTQSSRYLVKRTGEKVFLECVQDMDHENMFWYRQDPGLGLRLIYFSYDVKMKEKGDIPEGYSVSREKKERFSLILESASTNQTSMYLCASSLPTSGSGNEQFFGPGTRLTVL.

J is TRBJ2-7 and V is TRBV2; TRBD1 matches at 11 bases. CDR1 is SNHLY and CDR2 is FYNNEI in the germline V gene. The CDR3 is 14 amino acids. Trimming removed 5 bases from V and 3 bases from J; junction bases left unmatched: 3. The CDR3 DNA sequence: TGTGCCAGCAGTACCGGGACAGGGGGCTACGAGCAGTACTTC. As protein: CASSTGTGGYEQYF.